The TCR beta chain described here comes from a study of blood T cell repertoires in COVID-19. On the study more broadly: PBMCs, B-cell-depleted T cells, or T cells were the source of the cDNA or gDNA that made up the material.

This clone was seen a few times. In the original processing: The assay estimated nucleated cells by amplifying reference gene primers. Only in-frame clones appear in the TCRdb table, and some are missing; sequencing was by immunoSEQ multiplex PCR. That table supplies the V and J calls and clone size; D and trimming were determined from the DNA. Of about 180,000 clones listed, about 82% are singletons. The CDR3 runs to 13 residues. CDR1 and CDR2 from the germline V gene are SGHNT and YYREEE (reference sequence). V shed 6 bases and J 5 bases; nucleotides not matched to a gene: 7. This receptor was taken from an older man with active or convalescent COVID-19. V is TRBV5-4 and J is TRBJ2-5; 7 bases match TRBD1. Sequenced material: peripheral blood. The CDR3 region has the DNA TGTGCCAGCAACTCGCAGACAGGGGAGACCCAGTACTTC. Its protein product is CASNSQTGETQYF. Drawing the rest from reference TRBV5-4 and TRBJ2-5, the complete variable domain is ETGVTQSPTHLIKTRGQQVTLRCSSQSGHNTVSWYQQALGQGPQFIFQYYREEENGRGNFPPRFSGLQFPNYSSELNVNALELDDSALYLCASNSQTGETQYFGPGTRLLVL.